The 23 T cell receptor beta chains below were found in one sample sequenced in a study of shared clonotypes between healthy human individuals. Assay used: immunoSEQ multiplex PCR; TCRdb lists only in-frame clones, some missing. The top ten clones hold around 0.13% of a sample with roughly 2 million clones, roughly 95% of them seen once. Sequencing was carried out using naive CD4+ T cells sorted from blood. Subset reported: CD45RA+ positively selected. These TCRs come from a man in his late teens or twenties in good health.

The rearrangement links TRBV7-2 to TRBJ1-2, with D maybe TRBD1 (5 bases). From germline, CDR1 is SGHTA and CDR2 FQGNSA. V lost 7 bases and J lost 0, with 15 bases in between. The CDR3 is 15 residues long. This CDR3 reads CASIPSGGTNYGYTF. The DNA of the CDR3 is TGTGCCAGCATCCCCAGCGGGGGGACTAACTATGGCTACACCTTC. The entire variable domain, with the rest obtained from reference TRBV7-2 and TRBJ1-2, is as follows: GAGVSQSPSNKVTEKGKDVELRCDPISGHTALYWYRQSLGQGLEFLIYFQGNSAPDKSGLPSDRFSAERTGGSVSTLTIQRTQQEDSAVYLCASIPSGGTNYGYTFGSGTRLTVV.

V usage is TRBV6-6 and J usage is TRBJ2-7, with TRBD2 matching over 9 bases. The V gene end was trimmed by 6 bases and the J gene end by 1 base; junction bases not matched to a gene: 7. The CDR3 sequence is 15 residues long. The germline gives CDR1 MNHNY, CDR2 SVGAGI (reference sequence). The DNA of the CDR3 is TGTGCCAGCAGCCCCGGACTAGCGCTTTCCTACGAGCAGTACTTC. This codes for CASSPGLALSYEQYF.

V and J are TRBV5-1 and TRBJ2-7; D may correspond to TRBD1 or TRBD2 (7 bases each). The germline CDR1 and CDR2 sequences are SGHRS and YFSETQ. V gave up 3 bases and J gave up 3 bases, with 13 bases separating them. The CDR3 totals 14 residues. The CDR3 protein is CASSWGGQYYEQYF. CDR3 DNA sequence: TGCGCCAGCAGCTGGGGGGGACAGTACTACGAGCAGTACTTC.

This chain joins TRBV10-1 and TRBJ2-7; D may correspond to TRBD1 or TRBD2 (7 bases each). Trimming took 0 bases from V and 5 from J, leaving 14 bases between them. CDR1 WNHNN and CDR2 SYGVQD come from the germline V gene (reference sequence). This CDR3 is built from 15 residues. The CDR3 sequence is CASSESQQGRDEQYF. CDR3 DNA: TGCGCCAGCAGTGAGTCCCAACAGGGGAGGGACGAGCAGTACTTC.

The V gene is TRBV19, the J gene TRBJ2-5; D uncertain. The CDR3 has 12 residues. Germline V gene sequence: CDR1 LNHDA, CDR2 SQIVND (reference sequence). V lost 6 bases and J lost 5, with 10 bases in between. The CDR3 region is CASRLDGETQYF. DNA of the CDR3: TGTGCCAGTAGGCTAGACGGCGAGACCCAGTACTTC.

The V gene is TRBV9, the J gene TRBJ2-7; 9 bases are a match to TRBD1. Trimming at V came to 4 bases and at J to 3 bases, leaving 8 bases not matched to a gene. Germline V gives CDR1 SGDLS, CDR2 YYNGEE. CDR3 length: 15 residues. Here the CDR3 reads CASSTTGGAFYEQYF. For the CDR3, the DNA is TGTGCCAGCAGCACAACAGGGGGCGCATTCTACGAGCAGTACTTC.

The chain joins TRBV19 to TRBJ2-1, with no clear D. Germline V lookup: CDR1 LNHDA, CDR2 SQIVND (reference sequence). The CDR3 contains 14 residues. V lost 0 bases, J lost 1 base, and 4 bases lay in between. DNA of the CDR3: TGTGCCAGTAGTATAGATGCTTCCTACAATGAGCAGTTCTTC. This sequence encodes CASSIDASYNEQFF.

V and J are TRBV6-5 and TRBJ1-2; TRBD1 agrees at 7 bases. With 6 bases clipped from V and 4 bases from J, the junction kept 5 bases outside the gene matches. Germline V gene sequence: CDR1 MNHEY, CDR2 SVGAGI. This CDR3 spans 13 amino acids. The CDR3 bases are TGTGCCAGCAGCCGTGGGACAGCCTATGGCTACACCTTC. Residues: CASSRGTAYGYTF.

This rearrangement joins TRBV7-9 to TRBJ2-5, with 11 nucleotides matching TRBD2. Germline assignment: CDR1 SEHNR and CDR2 FQNEAQ (reference sequence). CDR3 size: 18 residues. V lost 3 bases and J lost 1; bases outside the gene matches: 10. As DNA, the CDR3 is TGTGCCAGCAGCTTCTTCGCTCAGGGGACTAGCGGCCAAGAGACCCAGTACTTC. Its translation is CASSFFAQGTSGQETQYF. The variable domain in full, completed from reference TRBV7-9 and TRBJ2-5, reads DTGVSQNPRHKITKRGQNVTFRCDPISEHNRLYWYRQTLGQGPEFLTYFQNEAQLEKSRLLSDRFSAERPKGSFSTLEIQRTEQGDSAMYLCASSFFAQGTSGQETQYFGPGTRLLVL.

This chain links TRBV11-2 with TRBJ2-1; D not certain. Germline assignment: CDR1 SGHAT and CDR2 FQNNGV. Trimming pared 4 bases from V and 13 bases from J, leaving 14 bases between. This CDR3 is built from 12 residues. Written as DNA, the CDR3 is TGTGCCAGCAGCTCTGACGGAATTCTCCAGTTCTTC. Translated: CASSSDGILQFF. Together with reference TRBV11-2 and TRBJ2-1, the CDR3 gives the full variable domain: EAGVAQSPRYKIIEKRQSVAFWCNPISGHATLYWYQQILGQGPKLLIQFQNNGVVDDSQLPKDRFSAERLKGVDSTLKIQPAKLEDSAVYLCASSSDGILQFFGPGTRLTVL.

A single count supports this clone. The chain carries TRBV5-6 and TRBJ1-2; 7 nucleotides agree with TRBD1. This CDR3 is 14 amino acids long. Germline V gives CDR1 SGHDT, CDR2 YYEEEE. Losses at the gene ends were 0 bases for V and 2 bases for J; bases not matched to a gene: 1. In DNA, the CDR3 is TGTGCCAGCAGCTTGGCGACAGGGAACTATGGCTACACCTTC. Protein sequence: CASSLATGNYGYTF.

This sequence joins TRBV6-6 and TRBJ1-1; possibly TRBD1 for D (6 bases). Trimming left V 5 bases short and J 4 bases short, with 14 bases between. Germline CDR1 is MNHNY and CDR2 is SVGAGI (reference sequence). This CDR3 has 14 residues. In DNA, the CDR3 is TGTGCCAGCAGTAATCGGGGGGCTGGCACTGAAGCTTTCTTT. As protein: CASSNRGAGTEAFF.

The rearrangement uses TRBV28 and TRBJ1-5, with a tentative D call TRBD1 (5 bases). V lost 11 bases to trimming and J lost 6 bases, with 23 bases between them. Germline loops: CDR1 MDHEN, CDR2 SYDVKM. The length of the CDR3 is 15 residues. The CDR3 bases are TGTGCCGGTATGTCGGGGCAGGGTTTTAGTCAGCCCCAGCATTTT. This encodes CAGMSGQGFSQPQHF.

The chain has TRBV7-2 and TRBJ2-7; D gene unclear. Germline V gives CDR1 SGHTA, CDR2 FQGNSA. V was clipped by 1 base and J by 10 bases, with 14 bases between them. The CDR3 has 13 amino acids. CDR3 coding DNA: TGTGCCAGCAGCTTAGAGGGATTCGCGGTTCAGTACTTC. Amino acid sequence: CASSLEGFAVQYF.

CDR3 sequence: CASSHRYYEQYF. DNA of the CDR3: TGTGCCAGCAGCCACCGATACTACGAGCAGTACTTC. The rearrangement joins TRBV28 to TRBJ2-7, with D unclear. V lost 6 bases to trimming and J lost 3 bases, with 9 bases between them. The CDR3 sequence is 12 residues long. Per germline, CDR1 MDHEN and CDR2 SYDVKM. The variable domain in full, completed from reference TRBV28 and TRBJ2-7, reads DVKVTQSSRYLVKRTGEKVFLECVQDMDHENMFWYRQDPGLGLRLIYFSYDVKMKEKGDIPEGYSVSREKKERFSLILESASTNQTSMYLCASSHRYYEQYFGPGTRLTVT.

This sequence joins TRBV5-1 and TRBJ1-1, with TRBD1 as a possible D gene (5 bases). V gave up 0 bases and J gave up 11 bases, with 17 bases separating them. Looked up from germline, CDR1 is SGHRS and CDR2 is YFSETQ. This CDR3 is 14 amino acids long. This chain's CDR3 is CASSLGPGTNLAFF. The CDR3 DNA follows: TGCGCCAGCAGCTTGGGACCCGGGACTAACCTTGCTTTCTTT.

The chain uses TRBV6-1 and TRBJ1-1; D unresolved. Trimming left V 5 bases short and J 6 bases short, with 16 bases between. The CDR3 totals 14 residues. From germline, CDR1 is MNHNS and CDR2 SASEGT. The CDR3 DNA follows: TGTGCCAGCAGTAAAACACACGCCGGCGCTGAAGCTTTCTTT. Its protein is CASSKTHAGAEAFF.

Notes on this clone: The identical CDR3 is also encoded by other nucleotide sequences in the sample. The gene calls are TRBV6-1 and TRBJ1-4; 10 bases match TRBD1. V shed 6 bases and J 7 bases; nucleotides not matched to a gene: 2. This CDR3 contains 13 residues. Looked up from germline, CDR1 is MNHNS and CDR2 is SASEGT. The CDR3 coding sequence is TGTGCCAGCAGCGGACAGGGGGGTGAAAAACTGTTTTTT. It specifies CASSGQGGEKLFF.

The rearrangement joins TRBV2 to TRBJ2-2, with a possible D match to TRBD2 (6 bases). Germline V gene data show CDR1 as SNHLY and CDR2 as FYNNEI. V was clipped by 6 bases and J by 5 bases, with 16 bases between them. The CDR3 runs to 15 residues. The CDR3 sequence is CASRRPGTVTGELFF. CDR3 in DNA: TGTGCCAGCAGGAGACCCGGGACTGTAACCGGGGAGCTGTTTTTT.

The J gene is TRBJ2-7, the V gene TRBV14, with D uncertain. Germline loops: CDR1 SGHDN, CDR2 FVKESK. The CDR3 is 14 amino acids. Trimming left V 4 bases short and J 5 bases short, with 15 bases between. In DNA form, the CDR3 reads TGTGCCAGCAGCCGGAATGTGGTGGAAAACGAGCAGTACTTC. Protein: CASSRNVVENEQYF.

This clone occurred once. This CDR3 reads CASSLPGQGEAEAFF. Here the CDR3 DNA reads TGTGCCAGCAGTTTGCCGGGACAGGGGGAGGCTGAAGCTTTCTTT. V and J are TRBV2 and TRBJ1-1; 11 bases are a match to TRBD1. This CDR3 comprises 15 residues. V was pared by 5 bases and J by 6 bases, with 8 bases of the junction left unmatched. The germline V gene encodes CDR1 SNHLY and CDR2 FYNNEI.

This chain's CDR3 is CASSVVEAGAHGYTF. In DNA form, the CDR3 reads TGTGCCAGCAGCGTAGTAGAGGCAGGGGCGCACGGCTACACCTTC. The chain combines TRBV9 with TRBJ1-2; D might be TRBD1 (6 bases). The CDR3 has 15 amino acids. With 0 bases removed from V and 8 bases from J, the gap between germline ends came to 17 bases. Germline values: CDR1 SGDLS, CDR2 YYNGEE.

The genes are TRBV7-9 and TRBJ2-5; 8 bases agree with TRBD2. The CDR3 contains 14 residues. Per germline, CDR1 SEHNR and CDR2 FQNEAQ (reference sequence). V shed 7 bases and J 2 bases; nucleotides not matched to a gene: 6. The CDR3 here is CASTLAGAQETQYF. As DNA, the CDR3 is TGTGCCAGCACCCTAGCGGGCGCTCAAGAGACCCAGTACTTC.